This TCR beta chain was identified during a study of beta chain features in type 1 diabetes (dated by TCRdb to the late 2010s). About the full investigation: No differences in mean age, gender distribution, total cell number or subset yield were found between patients and healthy donors. A total of around 110,000,000 sorted cells were examined across all samples, and a strong correlation was observed between cell number per subset and RNA yield. Naive and central memory subsets were obtained from all 30 or so donors, but regulatory and stem cell-like memory subsets were isolated from only 8 patients and roughly eight healthy donors. In the study, TCRB repertoires of sorted circulating CD4+ T cell subsets from recently diagnosed type 1 diabetes patients were compared with those of matched healthy donors. What the authors observed across the whole study: Because the HLA sub-analyses included only small numbers of individuals, any influence of HLA type on TCRB rearrangement was left unresolved. Because cDNA rather than genomic DNA was sequenced, highly expressing activated cells could have been over-represented, although no difference in activation and CD3 levels was found between groups. Type 1 diabetes patients showed a moderate but significant shortening of TCRB CDR3 length in all four CD4+ subsets. Fewer insertions and more nucleotide deletions at VDJ recombination sites were observed in patients with type 1 diabetes, implying thymic rearrangement abnormalities. Naive, central memory and regulatory TCRB repertoires appeared more similar among patients than among healthy donors. Shorter templates might be favored by PCR, yet because patient and control samples were amplified and corrected together, any such skew would affect both groups equally.

Worth noting for this clone: The clone's antigen remains unknown. Within one base of it there is no much larger clone, and no base qualities were kept.

The entire amount of isolated RNA was reverse transcribed using the High Capacity cDNA Reverse Transcription Kit, so the sequenced TCRB transcripts were expressed ones. Deep immunoSEQ sequencing was applied to naive, central memory and regulatory T cell samples, giving an average of roughly 3.3 million total reads per sample. Sorted cells were lysed in RLT buffer, and RNA was extracted using DNase-treated RNeasy Micro or Mini kits according to cell number. Each cell subset was processed on its own to prevent cross-contamination, while patient and healthy donor samples were processed together. The immunoSEQ multiplex PCR was used to amplify TCRB sequences from cDNA, yielding 87-bp fragments that span the CDR3 region. Sequencing of the amplicons was done on the Illumina HiSeq platform. The study's own analysis went as follows. PCR bias was computationally corrected using synthetic template baselines, reads within Hamming distance 2 were collapsed, and singletons that could not be merged were discarded. Reads were aligned against IMGT to assign V, D and J genes, CDR3 length and insertions or deletions at six rearrangement sites. Clonotype counts were normalized to sorted cell number within each subset before computing true diversity and Gini coefficients with the tcR R package. The overlap coefficient, calculated on TCRB nucleotide sequences, was used to quantify repertoire sharing. Out-of-frame TCRB sequences from naive cells were analyzed as a proxy for the pre-selection repertoire. The table comes from immuneACCESS by way of TCRdb, which keeps in-frame sequences with V and J called. Part of the clones is missing from these tables; in studies checked, under half for an unresolved V gene and the rest for unknown reasons. V and J calls plus clone size are reproduced from that table; the DNA served to infer D and trimming. Here the sample has under 500,000 clones; 25% to 35% occur a single time. 0.065% of the sample is held by the ten biggest clonotypes.

Each donor gave one peripheral blood draw, averaging approximately 0.11 L, which was collected into heparinised tubes. A BD FACSAria II and a panel including CD45RO, CCR7, CD25, CD127, CD95 and CD27 were used to sort naive, central memory, regulatory and stem cell-like memory CD4+ T cells. Purity was above 95% for every sorted population. PBMCs were isolated right away by Lymphoprep density gradient centrifugation and were stained directly, without culture. To minimize batch effects, samples were stained and sorted in pairs, one healthy donor with one patient per experiment. The specimen sequenced was naive CD4+ T cells from blood. The cell subset or site label corresponds to: true naive CD4+ T cells. The clonotype was recovered from a man in his late teens or twenties in good health.

The bases read TGCAGCGCCCCTAGCCCGCCAACCGGTGACGGGCACACTGAAGCTTTCTTT. This translates into CSAPSPPTGDGHTEAFF. The rearrangement joined TRBV29-1 to TRBJ1-1; no D segment can be confidently identified. In the germline V gene, CDR1 corresponds to SQVTM and CDR2 to ANQGSEA. There are 17 amino acids in the CDR3, from cysteine to phenylalanine inclusive. Only the CDR3 DNA stays, 51 bases, in frame from base 1. V loses 7 bases of germline sequence and J loses 3 bases, and the interval between the two ends is 27 bases.